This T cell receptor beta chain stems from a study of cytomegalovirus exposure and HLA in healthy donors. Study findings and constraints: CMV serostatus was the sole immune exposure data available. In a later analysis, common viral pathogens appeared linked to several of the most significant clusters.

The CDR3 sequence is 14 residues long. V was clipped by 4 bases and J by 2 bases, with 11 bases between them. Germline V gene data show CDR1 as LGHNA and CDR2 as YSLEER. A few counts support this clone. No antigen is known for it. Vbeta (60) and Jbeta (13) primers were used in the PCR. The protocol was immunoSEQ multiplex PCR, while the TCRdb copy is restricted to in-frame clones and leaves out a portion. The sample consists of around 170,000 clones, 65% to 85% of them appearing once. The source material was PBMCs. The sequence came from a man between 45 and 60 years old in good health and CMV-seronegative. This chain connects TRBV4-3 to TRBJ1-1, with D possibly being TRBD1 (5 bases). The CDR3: CASSPRTHNTEAFF. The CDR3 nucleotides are TGCGCCAGCAGCCCAAGGACACATAACACTGAAGCTTTCTTT.